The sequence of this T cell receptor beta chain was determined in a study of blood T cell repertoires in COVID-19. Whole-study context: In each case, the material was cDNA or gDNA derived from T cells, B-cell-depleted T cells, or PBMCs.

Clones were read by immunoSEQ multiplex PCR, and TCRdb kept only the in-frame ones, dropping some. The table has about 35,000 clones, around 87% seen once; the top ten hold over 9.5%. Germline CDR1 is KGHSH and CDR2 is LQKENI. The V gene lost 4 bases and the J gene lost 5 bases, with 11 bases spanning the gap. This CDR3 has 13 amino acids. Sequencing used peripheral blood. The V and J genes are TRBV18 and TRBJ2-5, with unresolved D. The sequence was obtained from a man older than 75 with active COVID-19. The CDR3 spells CASSQNIEETQYF. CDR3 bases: TGTGCCAGCTCACAGAATATCGAGGAGACCCAGTACTTC.